The clone carrying this T cell receptor (delta chain) was observed a handful of times. Its antigen is still unknown. The sample originates from a study of Vδ1+ human thymocytes. Notes on the study in general: Bulk repertoire data may be misinterpreted because of unexpected Vdelta2 sequences. Highly polyclonal TRG and TRD repertoires with Gaussian CDR3 length distributions appeared in thymus. Despite high sort purity, about 20% of thymic T cell receptor delta sequences were Vdelta2.

V shed 2 bases, J shed 7 bases, and the junction held 11 bases outside the gene matches. Germline values: CDR1 TSWWSYY, CDR2 QGS. The CDR3 contains 17 residues. The template was reverse-transcribed extracted RNA. Pooled V-gene forward primers with one constant-region reverse primer generated the CDR3 amplicons by multiplex PCR. With CATT, TCRdb re-called clones from the multiplex PCR reads. The top ten hold 0.98% of the sample, which has 20,000 to 25,000 delta-chain clones, more than 8% seen once. This receptor was obtained from a child younger than two who had congenital heart surgery. The specimen sequenced was Vdelta1+ gamma-delta thymocytes from the thymus. The subset: FACS-sorted CD3+ TCRalphabeta- TCRVdelta1+ TCRVdelta2- thymocytes. This chain links TRDV1 with TRDJ1, with 12 bases lining up with TRDD3. In DNA form, the CDR3 reads TGTGCTCTTGGGGAAAGGAGGTCGTACTGGGGGATACCTAAACTCATCTTT. Encoded protein: CALGERRSYWGIPKLIF.